This TCR beta chain was sequenced in a study of blood T cell repertoires in COVID-19 (dated by TCRdb to 2020 to 2022). With respect to the entire study: Samples covering the acute and convalescent phases of COVID-19 were provided by collaborators in the United States, Italy and Spain. The material from the prospective study consisted of cDNA or gDNA derived from T cells, B-cell-depleted T cells, or PBMCs. The dataset comprised deeply sampled blood TCRbeta repertoires from subjects exposed to, actively infected with, or recovered from COVID-19. The repertoires were released in a freely available public database intended as a resource for research on the immune response to SARS-CoV-2. Samples were obtained from the ongoing ImmuneRACE study (first 160 participants) and from over 1,000 subjects provided by 6 global collaborators. Sample metadata almost always included a de-identified subject ID, COVID-19 status, age in years and sex. Where available, HLA class I and class II types were taken from metadata supplied by the sample provider and were not determined by assay-based typing. Study-level results and caveats: The amount of clinical and demographic metadata varied by source and participant and was provided uncurated.

A remark on this clone: Its specific antigen is unknown. Base qualities are not recorded, but no much larger clone differs from it by a single base.

Collaborating institutions collected whole blood in K2EDTA tubes following their own protocols. For TCRbeta analysis, collaborator samples were shipped as frozen whole blood, as isolated PBMCs, or as DNA extracted from either sample type. As encoded in the germline V gene, CDR1 is SGHTA while CDR2 is FQGNSA. The CDR3 runs 14 amino acids, cysteine and phenylalanine included. Solely the CDR3 DNA is kept, with 42 bases framed from the first base. V trim: 3 bases; J trim: 4 bases; unmatched bases: 3. The immunoSEQ Assay, a bias-controlled multiplex PCR, was used to amplify TCRbeta CDR3 regions from genomic DNA. The paper's data handling went like this. The number of nucleated cells in each sample was estimated by amplification of reference gene primers within the assay. To quantify the absolute abundance of each unique TCRbeta CDR3 rearrangement, sequence reads were collapsed and filtered. For each sample, productive Simpson clonality was calculated as the square root of Simpson's diversity index over productive rearrangements. TCRdb re-hosts the immuneACCESS table, in-frame sequences only. Its copies lack some clones; in the studies checked, an unresolved V gene accounts for under half of them, and the cause for the rest is not known. Clone size and V and J calls were adopted from that table, with D and trimming inferred from the DNA. This sample comprises 70,000 or so clones, around 90% of them detected only once. The ten most abundant clones make up approximately 1.5% of the sample.

What was sequenced was peripheral blood. The chain is encoded by TRBV7-2 joined to TRBJ2-1; 7 central bases correspond to TRBD2. This clonotype was obtained from a human donor in a cohort sampled during active COVID-19. The CDR3 in this case is CASSFRGEYNEQFF. The DNA is as follows: TGTGCCAGCAGCTTTCGGGGGGAGTACAATGAGCAGTTCTTC.